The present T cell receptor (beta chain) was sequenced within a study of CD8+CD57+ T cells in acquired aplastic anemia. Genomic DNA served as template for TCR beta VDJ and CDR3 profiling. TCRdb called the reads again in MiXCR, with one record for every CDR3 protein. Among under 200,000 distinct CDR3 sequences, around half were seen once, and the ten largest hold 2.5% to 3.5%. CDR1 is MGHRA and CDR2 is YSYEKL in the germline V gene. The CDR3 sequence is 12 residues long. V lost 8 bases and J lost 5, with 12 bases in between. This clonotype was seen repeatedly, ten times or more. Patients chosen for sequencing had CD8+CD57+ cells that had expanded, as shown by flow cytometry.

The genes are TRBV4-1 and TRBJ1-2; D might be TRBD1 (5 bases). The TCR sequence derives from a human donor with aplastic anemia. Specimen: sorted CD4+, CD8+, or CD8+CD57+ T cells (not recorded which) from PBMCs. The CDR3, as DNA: TGCGCCAGCTCCCGAAGGGGATATGGCTACACCTTC. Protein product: CASSRRGYGYTF.